What follows is one TCR beta chain and its context. Its target is unknown. With approximately 16 and 10 cycles respectively, two nested PCRs were carried out on TCRalpha and TCRbeta cDNA. TCRdb re-called the 5' RACE reads; one entry per CDR3 protein, DNA not given. The sample features about 210,000 distinct CDR3 sequences, with roughly 8% in its top ten. This sample was taken from a study of monozygotic twins with inflammatory bowel disease. T cells were not sorted, and total RNA was isolated straight from whole blood. General study results and limits: The data offered no way to tell different T cell subtypes apart.

This sequence was found in a human donor with ulcerative colitis or Crohn's disease, or a healthy co-twin of an affected twin (not recorded which). The sequenced sample consisted of blood.

CDR3 sequence reads: CSVGVGGDTQYF. This sequence joins TRBV29-1 and TRBJ2-3; TCRdb designates TRBD1, a call that cannot be tested without DNA. In germline, CDR1 is SQVTM, CDR2 ANQGSEA. The CDR3 totals 12 residues.